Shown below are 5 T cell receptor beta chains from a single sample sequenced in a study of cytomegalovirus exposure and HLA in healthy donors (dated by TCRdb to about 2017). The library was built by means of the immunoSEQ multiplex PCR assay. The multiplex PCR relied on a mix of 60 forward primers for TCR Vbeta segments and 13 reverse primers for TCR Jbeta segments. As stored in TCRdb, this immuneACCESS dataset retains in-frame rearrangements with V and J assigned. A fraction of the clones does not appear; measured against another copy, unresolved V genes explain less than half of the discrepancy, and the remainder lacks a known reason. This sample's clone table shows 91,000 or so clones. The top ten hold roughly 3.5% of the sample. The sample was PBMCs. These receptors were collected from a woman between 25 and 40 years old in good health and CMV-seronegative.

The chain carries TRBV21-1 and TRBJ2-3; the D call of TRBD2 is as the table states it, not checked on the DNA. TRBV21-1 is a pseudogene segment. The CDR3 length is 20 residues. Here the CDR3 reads CASSKAARTSSLSSTDTQYF. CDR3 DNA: TGTGCCAGCAGCAAAGCAGCTAGGACTAGCAGTCTTTCTAGCACAGATACGCAGTATTTT.

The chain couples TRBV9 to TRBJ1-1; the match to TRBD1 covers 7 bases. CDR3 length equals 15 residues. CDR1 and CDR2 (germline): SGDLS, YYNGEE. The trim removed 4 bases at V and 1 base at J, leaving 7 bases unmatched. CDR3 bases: TGTGCCAGCAGCACCCGGACAGGAGGGAACACTGAAGCTTTCTTT. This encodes CASSTRTGGNTEAFF.

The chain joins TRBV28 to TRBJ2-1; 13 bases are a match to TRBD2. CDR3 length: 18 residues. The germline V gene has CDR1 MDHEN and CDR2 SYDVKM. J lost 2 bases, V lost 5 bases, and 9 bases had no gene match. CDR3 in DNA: TGTGCCAGCAGTCCAAGGACTAGCGGGAGAATGCCCTACAATGAGCAGTTCTTC. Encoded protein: CASSPRTSGRMPYNEQFF. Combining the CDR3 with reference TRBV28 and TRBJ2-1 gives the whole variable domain DVKVTQSSRYLVKRTGEKVFLECVQDMDHENMFWYRQDPGLGLRLIYFSYDVKMKEKGDIPEGYSVSREKKERFSLILESASTNQTSMYLCASSPRTSGRMPYNEQFFGPGTRLTVL.

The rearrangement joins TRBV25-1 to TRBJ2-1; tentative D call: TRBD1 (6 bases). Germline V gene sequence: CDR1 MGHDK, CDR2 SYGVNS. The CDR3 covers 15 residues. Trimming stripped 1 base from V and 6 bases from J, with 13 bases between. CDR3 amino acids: CASSESQGWVNEQFF. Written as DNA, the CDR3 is TGTGCCAGCAGTGAATCGCAGGGGTGGGTCAATGAGCAGTTCTTC. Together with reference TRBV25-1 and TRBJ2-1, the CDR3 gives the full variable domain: EADIYQTPRYLVIGTGKKITLECSQTMGHDKMYWYQQDPGMELHLIHYSYGVNSTEKGDLSSESTVSRIRTEHFPLTLESARPSHTSQYLCASSESQGWVNEQFFGPGTRLTVL.

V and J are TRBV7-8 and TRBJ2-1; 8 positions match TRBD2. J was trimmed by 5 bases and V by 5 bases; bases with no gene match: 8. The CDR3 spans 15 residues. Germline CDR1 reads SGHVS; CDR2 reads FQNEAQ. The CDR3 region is CASSPRTSTHNEQFF. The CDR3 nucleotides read TGTGCCAGCAGCCCTCGGACTAGCACCCACAATGAGCAGTTCTTC. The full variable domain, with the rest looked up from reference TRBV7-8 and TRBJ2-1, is GAGVSQSPRYKVAKRGQDVALRCDPISGHVSLFWYQQALGQGPEFLTYFQNEAQLDKSGLPSDRFFAERPEGSVSTLKIQRTQQEDSAVYLCASSPRTSTHNEQFFGPGTRLTVL.